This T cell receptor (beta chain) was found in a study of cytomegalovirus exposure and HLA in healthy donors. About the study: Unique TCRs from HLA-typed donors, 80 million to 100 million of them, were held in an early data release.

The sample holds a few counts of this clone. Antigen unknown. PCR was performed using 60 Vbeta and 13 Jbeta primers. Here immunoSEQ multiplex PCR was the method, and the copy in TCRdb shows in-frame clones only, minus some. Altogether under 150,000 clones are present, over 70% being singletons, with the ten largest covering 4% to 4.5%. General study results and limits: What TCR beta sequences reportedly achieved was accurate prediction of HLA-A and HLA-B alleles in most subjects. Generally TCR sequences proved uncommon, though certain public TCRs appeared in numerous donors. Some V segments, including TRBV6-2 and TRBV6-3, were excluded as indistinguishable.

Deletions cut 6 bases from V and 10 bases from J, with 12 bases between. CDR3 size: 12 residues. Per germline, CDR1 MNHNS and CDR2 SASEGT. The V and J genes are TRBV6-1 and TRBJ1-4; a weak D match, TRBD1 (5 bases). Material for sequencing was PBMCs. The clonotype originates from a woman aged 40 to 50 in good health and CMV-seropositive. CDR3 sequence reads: CASRGQVGKLFF. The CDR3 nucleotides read TGTGCCAGCAGGGGGCAGGTCGGAAAACTGTTTTTT.